A single sample is the source of the 25 T cell receptor beta chains below, sequenced in a study of blood T cell repertoires in COVID-19 (dated by TCRdb to 2020 to 2022). To prepare the library, the immunoSEQ multiplex PCR assay was applied. TCRdb's version of the immuneACCESS table is confined to in-frame rearrangements and falls short of the full clone set. An unresolved V gene accounts for under half of the shortfall where checked; the remainder is of unknown origin. In this sample the table shows around 200,000 clones, about 78% of which occur a single time. The top ten constitute around 6% of the sample. Sequencing input: peripheral blood. These receptors were collected from a woman aged 70-85 years with acute or convalescent COVID-19.

This chain connects TRBV18 to TRBJ1-2; 8 positions agree with TRBD1. The trim removed 3 bases at V and 2 bases at J, leaving 5 bases unmatched. Per germline, CDR1 KGHSH and CDR2 LQKENI. There are 15 residues in the CDR3. The CDR3 bases are TGTGCCAGCTCACCGGGACAGGATCTCAACTATGGCTACACCTTC. It codes for CASSPGQDLNYGYTF.

The CDR3: CASSLTPSGNTEAFF. Written as DNA, the CDR3 is TGTGCCAGCAGTTTAACCCCTTCAGGGAACACTGAAGCTTTCTTT. The J gene is TRBJ1-1, the V gene TRBV28; D not certain. The CDR3 is 15 residues long. Deletions cut 2 bases from V and 1 base from J, with 11 bases between. Germline V gene sequence: CDR1 MDHEN, CDR2 SYDVKM.

The chain employs TRBV2 and TRBJ2-3; the D gene is possibly TRBD2 (5 bases). V was trimmed by 6 bases and J by 4 bases, leaving 11 bases between them. Germline loops: CDR1 SNHLY, CDR2 FYNNEI. CDR3 size: 13 residues. DNA for the CDR3: TGTGCCAGCAGCCGTTTGAGGGCAGATACGCAGTATTTT. It translates to CASSRLRADTQYF.

J is TRBJ2-2 and V is TRBV2; 10 nucleotides agree with TRBD1. V shed 1 base and J 7 bases; nucleotides not matched to a gene: 9. CDR1 and CDR2 from the germline V gene are SNHLY and FYNNEI. The CDR3 contains 17 residues. CDR3 in DNA: TGTGCCAGCAGTGAAGAAGGCGGACAGGGGGTGAGCGGGGAGCTGTTTTTT. Translating gives CASSEEGGQGVSGELFF.

The rearrangement links TRBV4-1 to TRBJ2-5, with 9 bases fitting TRBD2. The CDR3 extends over 17 amino acids. After removal of 1 base from V and 5 bases from J, the junction contained 11 bases not matched to a gene. CDR1 is MGHRA, CDR2 YSYEKL, per germline. The CDR3 reads CASSQGVTSGMVETQYF. The CDR3 region has the DNA TGCGCCAGCAGCCAAGGGGTGACTAGCGGTATGGTCGAGACCCAGTACTTC.

This chain links TRBV28 with TRBJ1-5, with unresolved D. V lost 4 bases to trimming and J lost 0 bases, with 7 bases between them. Germline CDR1 is MDHEN and CDR2 is SYDVKM. The CDR3 length is 14 residues. CDR3 nucleotides: TGTGCCAGCAGTTCCCCTTATAGCAATCAGCCCCAGCATTTT. This translates into CASSSPYSNQPQHF.

This clone was detected once. This chain joins TRBV5-1 and TRBJ2-3; D might be TRBD1 (8 bases). This CDR3 contains 16 residues. V was clipped by 4 bases and J by 3 bases, with 18 bases between them. Germline V CDR1 and CDR2: SGHRS, YFSETQ. The CDR3 DNA reads TGCGCCAGCAGCAAACAGGGGGGGCGTGGGACAGATACGCAGTATTTT. It specifies CASSKQGGRGTDTQYF.

V gene TRBV5-1 combines with J gene TRBJ2-7; D remains ambiguous. V lost 2 bases, J lost 0 bases, and 3 bases lay in between. The V gene's germline CDR1 is SGHRS and CDR2 YFSETQ. The CDR3 contains 12 residues. Written as DNA, the CDR3 is TGCGCCAGCAGCTTACTCTCCTACGAGCAGTACTTC. As protein: CASSLLSYEQYF.

CDR3 protein: CSAITKETQYF. CDR3 coding DNA: TGCAGTGCTATTACTAAAGAGACCCAGTACTTC. The chain carries TRBV20-1 and TRBJ2-5; D ambiguous. Germline lookup yields CDR1 DFQATT and CDR2 SNEGSKA (reference sequence). Trimming took 4 bases from V and 3 from J, leaving 6 bases between them. This CDR3 contains 11 residues.

This chain uses TRBV7-2 with TRBJ2-3, with a weak D call TRBD1 (7 bases). This CDR3 is 15 amino acids long. Germline V gene lookup returns CDR1 SGHTA and CDR2 FQGNSA. V lost 5 bases, J lost 1 base, and 13 bases lay in between. CDR3: CASSRGGGRTDTQYF. The CDR3 nucleotides are TGTGCCAGCAGCAGAGGAGGGGGCCGCACAGATACGCAGTATTTT.

The rearrangement uses TRBV28 and TRBJ1-6, with 8 bases identical to TRBD1. The CDR3 consists of 12 residues. Germline V gene sequence: CDR1 MDHEN, CDR2 SYDVKM. Trimming at V came to 10 bases and at J to 6 bases, leaving 2 bases not matched to a gene. CDR3 nucleotide sequence: TGTGCCACGGGACAGGTTAATTCACCCCTCCACTTT. It encodes CATGQVNSPLHF.

As regards this clone: The sample has other DNA sequences that encode this CDR3 too. V gene TRBV19 combines with J gene TRBJ2-2, with TRBD2 as a possible D gene (5 bases). The germline V gene encodes CDR1 LNHDA and CDR2 SQIVND (reference sequence). This CDR3 comprises 14 residues. Trimming cost V 3 bases and J 1 base, with 6 bases left between them. The CDR3, as DNA: TGTGCCAGTAGTATTCGGGGGAACACCGGGGAGCTGTTTTTT. Its protein product is CASSIRGNTGELFF.

The rearrangement uses TRBV28 and TRBJ1-5, with D tentatively TRBD1 (6 bases). Per the germline V gene, CDR1 is MDHEN and CDR2 is SYDVKM. The CDR3 sequence is 15 residues long. Between the trimmed V and J ends, which lost 5 bases and 4 bases, there was a span of 15 bases. The CDR3 here is CASSPHGTPNQPQHF. CDR3 DNA: TGTGCCAGCAGTCCCCATGGGACACCGAATCAGCCCCAGCATTTT.

The chain recombines TRBV30 with TRBJ2-2; 8 positions match TRBD2. V shed 7 bases and J 6 bases; nucleotides not matched to a gene: 7. CDR3 length: 13 residues. CDR1 GTSNPN and CDR2 SVGIG come from the germline V gene (reference sequence). This CDR3 reads CALPGGPAGELFF. CDR3 DNA: TGTGCCTTACCGGGAGGGCCGGCCGGGGAGCTGTTTTTT.

This chain links TRBV11-3 with TRBJ2-3; D is unclear. With 1 base removed from V and 0 bases from J, the gap between germline ends came to 11 bases. Germline values: CDR1 SGHNT, CDR2 YENEEA. The length of the CDR3 is 16 residues. The CDR3 region has the DNA TGTGCCAGCAGCTTAGGCTCGCGGTCTAGCACAGATACGCAGTATTTT. This codes for CASSLGSRSSTDTQYF.

This chain connects TRBV6-6 to TRBJ2-2; D remains ambiguous. V lost 2 bases and J lost 4, with 11 bases in between. This CDR3 spans 15 amino acids. Germline lookup yields CDR1 MNHNY and CDR2 SVGAGI (reference sequence). CDR3 loop: CASSYVSPLTGELFF. CDR3 sequence (DNA): TGTGCCAGCAGTTACGTTAGCCCGCTCACCGGGGAGCTGTTTTTT.

The J gene is TRBJ1-6, the V gene TRBV27; no firm D call. Trimming removed 1 base from V and 7 bases from J, with 5 bases in between. Germline V lookup: CDR1 MNHEY, CDR2 SMNVEV (reference sequence). The CDR3 extends over 13 amino acids. The DNA of the CDR3 is TGTGCCAGCAGTTTATTCAGAAATTCACCCCTCCACTTT. Its translation: CASSLFRNSPLHF.

V gene TRBV27 combines with J gene TRBJ1-1, with D unclear. Trimming left V 4 bases short and J 4 bases short, with 10 bases between. This CDR3 has 13 amino acids. Germline V CDR1 and CDR2: MNHEY, SMNVEV (reference sequence). In DNA form, the CDR3 reads TGTGCCAGCAGTTCTATCGATTCCACTGAAGCTTTCTTT. Encoded protein: CASSSIDSTEAFF.

The chain joins TRBV7-8 to TRBJ1-5, with D possibly TRBD1 on 6 matching bases. CDR1 and CDR2 from the germline V gene are SGHVS and FQNEAQ. V was cut by 3 bases and J by 3 bases, with 18 bases left in between. This CDR3 has 17 amino acids. The DNA for the CDR3 is TGTGCCAGCAGCTTCCAGACAGGACCTTATCTCAATCAGCCCCAGCATTTT. It translates to CASSFQTGPYLNQPQHF. The variable domain in full, with the rest retrieved from reference TRBV7-8 and TRBJ1-5, is GAGVSQSPRYKVAKRGQDVALRCDPISGHVSLFWYQQALGQGPEFLTYFQNEAQLDKSGLPSDRFFAERPEGSVSTLKIQRTQQEDSAVYLCASSFQTGPYLNQPQHFGDGTRLSIL.

This clone has just one count. This sequence joins TRBV5-1 and TRBJ1-2; 7 nucleotides align to TRBD1. The germline gives CDR1 SGHRS, CDR2 YFSETQ. This CDR3 comprises 14 residues. Unmatched junction bases numbered 8, after V lost 4 bases and J lost 5 bases. CDR3 sequence reads: CASSPIDREYGYTF. The DNA for the CDR3 is TGCGCCAGCAGCCCAATTGACAGGGAGTATGGCTACACCTTC.

This clone was recorded only once. The V gene is TRBV28, the J gene TRBJ2-1, with a tentative D call TRBD2 (7 bases). Germline-derived CDR1 and CDR2 are MDHEN and SYDVKM. CDR3 length: 16 amino acids. Trimming took 2 bases from V and 7 from J, leaving 18 bases between them. Written as DNA, the CDR3 is TGTGCCAGCAGTTTACCCTTTAGAGGGGGGGTGAATGAGCAGTTCTTC. It specifies CASSLPFRGGVNEQFF.

This chain connects TRBV2 to TRBJ2-7; the match to TRBD1 covers 8 bases. Looked up from germline, CDR1 is SNHLY and CDR2 is FYNNEI. This CDR3 is built from 16 residues. Losses at the gene ends were 1 base for V and 4 bases for J; bases not matched to a gene: 9. CDR3 protein: CASSEGPGTGKYEQYF. CDR3 DNA: TGTGCCAGCAGTGAAGGCCCCGGGACAGGTAAATACGAGCAGTACTTC.

This clone is a singleton in its sample. As DNA, the CDR3 is TGTGCCAGCAGCCAGGATCAGGGGACGCCCCAGCATTTT. Amino acid sequence: CASSQDQGTPQHF. V usage is TRBV3-1 (or the pseudogene TRBV3-2) and J usage is TRBJ1-5, with D possibly TRBD1 on 6 matching bases. This CDR3 has 13 residues. V was cut by 3 bases and J by 9 bases, with 12 bases left in between. Germline-derived CDR1 and CDR2 are LGHDT and YNNKEL (reference sequence).

The V call is TRBV6-6, the J call TRBJ2-3, with 7 bases identical to TRBD2. The germline V gene encodes CDR1 MNHNY and CDR2 SVGAGI (reference sequence). V trimming: 2 bases; J trimming: 6 bases; junction bases outside the gene matches: 5. The CDR3 spans 14 residues. In DNA form, the CDR3 reads TGTGCCAGCAGTTACAGCGGGAAAACGGATACGCAGTATTTT. Its translation is CASSYSGKTDTQYF.

In this sample, this clone turned up a few times. V gene TRBV6-5 combines with J gene TRBJ1-3; D gene unclear. The CDR3 length is 13 residues. The ends were cut back, 8 bases at V and 4 bases at J, with 12 bases in the middle. Germline values: CDR1 MNHEY, CDR2 SVGAGI. CDR3 in DNA: TGTGCCAGCTGGAGGGATGGAGGAAACACCATATATTTT. It specifies CASWRDGGNTIYF.